This T cell receptor beta chain was found in a study of patients and donors after allogeneic stem cell transplantation. The CDR3 runs 15 residues. Germline values: CDR1 SGHTA, CDR2 FQGNSA. The ends lost 3 bases at V and 1 base at J; junction bases unmatched: 4. TCRdb re-called the RT-PCR reads with MiXCR, one entry per CDR3 protein. Here the sample spans hundreds of thousands of distinct CDR3 sequences, 16% being singletons. This chain joins TRBV7-2 and TRBJ2-3, with 7 bases fitting TRBD1. The source material was blood, either unsorted or a sorted T cell fraction (not recorded which). This receptor was taken from a human donor who was either an allogeneic HSCT recipient or a stem cell or donor lymphocyte infusion donor (not recorded which). It is not recorded whose cells these are; they may come from a transplant donor. The CDR3 DNA reads as TGTGCCAGCAGCTTCCGACAGGGTGGCACAGATACGCAGTATTTT. It is translated as CASSFRQGGTDTQYF.